This T cell receptor beta chain originates from a study of vaccination and CD4 T cells after COVID-19. Scientists ran DNA taken from cultured CD4+ T cells through the Oncomine TCR Beta short-read assay for sequencing. Each CDR3 protein gets one entry after TCRdb re-called the PCR reads with MiXCR. The sample has about 8,500 distinct CDR3 sequences, approximately 20% seen once. This clonotype was counted between two and nine times. What it binds is not known. Study-wide findings and caveats: Looking at convalescent patients, a median about 86% of reactive clones were present only post-vaccination.

Stated treatment: approximately 11-day PBMC culture with coronavirus spike peptide pools or control peptides (ViraFEST assay). The CDR3 sequence is 15 residues long. Germline CDR1 MNHEY, CDR2 SVGEGT. V lost 6 bases, J lost 2 bases, and 17 bases lay in between. Sequenced here: CD4+ T cells from blood, cultured in vitro, sampled after SARS-CoV-2 vaccination. The origin of this receptor is a human donor who had recovered from COVID-19. The chain recombines TRBV6-2 or TRBV6-3 with TRBJ2-7; D tentatively reads TRBD1 or TRBD2 (5 bases each). CDR3 sequence reads: CASSRGPDGTYEQYF. The CDR3 region has the DNA TGTGCCAGCAGCCGGGGACCTGACGGCACCTACGAGCAGTACTTC.